These 7 T cell receptor beta chains originate from one sample sequenced in a study of identical twins. TCRdb passed the 5' RACE reads through MiXCR, listing each CDR3 protein once. The data show about 920,000 distinct CDR3 sequences, roughly an eighth seen once. The data also belong to a second study, concerning yellow fever vaccine responses in identical twins.

The sample comprised PBMCs. The receptor set was obtained from a woman aged 18-30 years in good health.

The chain is built from TRBV7-9 and TRBJ2-2; tentative D call: TRBD1 (5 bases). V was clipped by 5 bases and J by 1 base, with 17 bases between them. This CDR3 region has 17 residues. Germline V gene data show CDR1 as SEHNR and CDR2 as FQNEAQ (reference sequence). The CDR3 DNA reads as TGTGCCAGCAGCGATAGGGGTTGGCAGGGGAACACCGGGGAGCTGTTTTTT. Protein product: CASSDRGWQGNTGELFF.

The J gene is TRBJ2-3, the V gene TRBV13, with TRBD2 matching 7 bases. The V segment lost 5 bases and the J segment 4 bases; nucleotides outside the gene matches: 12. Germline V gene data show CDR1 as PRHDT and CDR2 as FYEKMQ (reference sequence). The CDR3 totals 16 residues. The CDR3 sequence is CASSLGVGGRSDTQYF. The CDR3 coding sequence is TGTGCCAGCAGCCTGGGGGTCGGGGGGAGATCAGATACGCAGTATTTT.

The chain combines TRBV7-9 with TRBJ2-1, with TRBD2 matching 8 bases. CDR1 SEHNR and CDR2 FQNEAQ come from the germline V gene (reference sequence). The CDR3 is 15 residues long. The J segment lost 5 bases and the V segment lost 6 bases, leaving 9 bases of the junction unmatched. The CDR3 DNA follows: TGTGCCAGCAGACCCACCGGGACTAGGAACAATGAGCAGTTCTTC. This translates into CASRPTGTRNNEQFF.

The gene calls are TRBV25-1 and TRBJ2-1; TRBD1 agrees at 7 bases. V was pared by 3 bases and J by 8 bases, with 10 bases of the junction left unmatched. This CDR3 has 15 residues. Looked up from germline, CDR1 is MGHDK and CDR2 is SYGVNS. CDR3 protein: CASSDPGQPKDEQFF. In DNA form, the CDR3 reads TGTGCCAGCAGTGACCCGGGACAGCCTAAGGATGAGCAGTTCTTC.

In its sample, this clonotype was seen a few times. J is TRBJ2-5 and V is TRBV29-1; 8 positions agree with TRBD1. Germline CDR1 SQVTM, CDR2 ANQGSEA. This CDR3 region has 13 residues. Losses at the gene ends were 2 bases for V and 5 bases for J; bases not matched to a gene: 4. Here the CDR3 DNA reads TGCAGCGTTGAATGGGCAGGGGGCGAGACCCAGTACTTC. Translating it yields CSVEWAGGETQYF.

The sample holds many counts of this clonotype. V gene TRBV7-8 combines with J gene TRBJ2-5, with TRBD1 as a possible D gene (6 bases). This CDR3 spans 14 amino acids. Looked up from germline, CDR1 is SGHVS and CDR2 is FQNEAQ. The ends were cut back, 0 bases at V and 5 bases at J, with 10 bases in the middle. Written as DNA, the CDR3 is TGTGCCAGCAGCTTAGCACTAGGGGGTGAGACCCAGTACTTC. Translated, it gives CASSLALGGETQYF.

V is TRBV5-1 and J is TRBJ2-3; maybe TRBD1 (5 bases). The CDR3 sequence is 15 residues long. Germline V CDR1 and CDR2: SGHRS, YFSETQ. V was trimmed by 0 bases and J by 2 bases, leaving 10 bases between them. CDR3 sequence: CASSLGTDITDTQYF. Here the CDR3 DNA reads TGCGCCAGCAGCTTGGGGACGGACATCACAGATACGCAGTATTTT.